The text below deals with one T cell receptor beta chain. The target antigen is unknown. The sample originates from a study of memory CD4+ T cells and cytomegalovirus serostatus. The overall study: This sample comes from healthy Belgian adults, under 10 CMV seropositive, some 22 seronegative. Points from the study as a whole: Suggested: most of the CMV-linked TCR signature lies in CD4+ memory cells.

Original data processing: After removing out-of-frame reads, over 2 million distinct TCRbeta sequences remained. Assay used: immunoSEQ multiplex PCR; TCRdb lists only in-frame clones, some missing. The V and J calls and the clone size are those of that table, but D and trimming were determined from the DNA. The repertoire includes about 45,000 clones, under 80% of them detected once, and more than 0.9% sits in the top ten. Single viable CD3+CD4+CD8-CD45RO+ cells were sorted as the memory CD4+ T cells. CMV serostatus came from serum IgG against pp150, pp28, p38, p52. The germline V gene encodes CDR1 GTSNPN and CDR2 SVGIG (reference sequence). This CDR3 comprises 13 residues.

The chain is built from TRBV30 and TRBJ1-4; a weak D match, TRBD1 (6 bases). The sequencing sample was made of memory CD4+ T cells from blood. The clonotype originates from an adult in good health and CMV-seronegative. Here the CDR3 reads CAYQQGKEEKLFF. As DNA, the CDR3 is TGTGCTTACCAACAGGGAAAGGAGGAAAAACTGTTTTTT.